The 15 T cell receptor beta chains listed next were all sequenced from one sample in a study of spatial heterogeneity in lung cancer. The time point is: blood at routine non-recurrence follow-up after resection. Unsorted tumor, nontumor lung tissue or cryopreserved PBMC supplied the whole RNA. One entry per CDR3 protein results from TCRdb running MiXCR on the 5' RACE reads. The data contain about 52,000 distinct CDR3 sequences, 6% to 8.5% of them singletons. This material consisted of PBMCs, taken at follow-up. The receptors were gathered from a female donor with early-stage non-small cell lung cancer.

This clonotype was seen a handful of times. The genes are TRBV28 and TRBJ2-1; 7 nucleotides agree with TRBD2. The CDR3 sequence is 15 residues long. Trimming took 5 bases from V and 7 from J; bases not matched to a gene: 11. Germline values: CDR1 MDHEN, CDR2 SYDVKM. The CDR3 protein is CASSPQRGVPNEQFF. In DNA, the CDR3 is TGTGCCAGCAGTCCACAACGGGGGGTCCCAAATGAGCAGTTCTTC.

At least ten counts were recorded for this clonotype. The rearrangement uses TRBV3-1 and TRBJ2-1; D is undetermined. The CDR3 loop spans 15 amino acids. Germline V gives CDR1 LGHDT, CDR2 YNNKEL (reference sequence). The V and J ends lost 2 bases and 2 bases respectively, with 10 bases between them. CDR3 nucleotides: TGTGCCAGCAGCCAACTCGCACGGGCCTACAATGAGCAGTTCTTC. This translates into CASSQLARAYNEQFF.

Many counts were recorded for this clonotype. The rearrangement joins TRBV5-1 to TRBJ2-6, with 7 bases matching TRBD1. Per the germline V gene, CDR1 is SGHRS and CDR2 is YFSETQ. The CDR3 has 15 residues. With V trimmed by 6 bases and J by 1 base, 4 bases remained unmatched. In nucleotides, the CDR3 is TGCGCCAGCACTACAGGGGCGTCTGGGGCCAACGTCCTGACTTTC. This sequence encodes CASTTGASGANVLTF.

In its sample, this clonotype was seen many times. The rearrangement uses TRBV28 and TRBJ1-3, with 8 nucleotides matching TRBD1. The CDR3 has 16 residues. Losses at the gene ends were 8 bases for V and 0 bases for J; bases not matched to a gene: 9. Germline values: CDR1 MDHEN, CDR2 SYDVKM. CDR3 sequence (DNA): TGTGCCAGCCTCCGGGACAGGCTAATCTCTGGAAACACCATATATTTT. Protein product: CASLRDRLISGNTIYF. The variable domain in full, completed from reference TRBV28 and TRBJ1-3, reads DVKVTQSSRYLVKRTGEKVFLECVQDMDHENMFWYRQDPGLGLRLIYFSYDVKMKEKGDIPEGYSVSREKKERFSLILESASTNQTSMYLCASLRDRLISGNTIYFGEGSWLTVV.

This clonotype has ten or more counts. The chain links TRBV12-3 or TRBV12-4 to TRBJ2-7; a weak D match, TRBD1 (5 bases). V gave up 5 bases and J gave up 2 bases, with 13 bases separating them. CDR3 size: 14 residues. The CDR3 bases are TGTGCCAGCAGTGTCGGACACGGTACCTACGAGCAGTACTTC. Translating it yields CASSVGHGTYEQYF.

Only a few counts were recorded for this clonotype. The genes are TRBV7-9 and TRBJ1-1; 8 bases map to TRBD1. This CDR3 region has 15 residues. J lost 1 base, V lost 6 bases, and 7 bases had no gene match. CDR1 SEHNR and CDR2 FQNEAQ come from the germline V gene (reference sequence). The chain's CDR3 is CASRSQTGANTEAFF. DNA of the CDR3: TGTGCCAGCAGAAGCCAGACAGGGGCGAACACTGAAGCTTTCTTT.

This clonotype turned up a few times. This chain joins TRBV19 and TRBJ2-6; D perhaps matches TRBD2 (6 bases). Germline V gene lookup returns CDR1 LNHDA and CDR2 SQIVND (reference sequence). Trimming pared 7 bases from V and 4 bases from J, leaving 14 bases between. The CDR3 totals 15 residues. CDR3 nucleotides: TGTGCCAGTAAGGAGGGTTCAACGGGGGCCAACGTCCTGACTTTC. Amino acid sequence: CASKEGSTGANVLTF. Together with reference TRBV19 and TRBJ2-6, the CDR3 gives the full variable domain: DGGITQSPKYLFRKEGQNVTLSCEQNLNHDAMYWYRQDPGQGLRLIYYSQIVNDFQKGDIAEGYSVSREKKESFPLTVTSAQKNPTAFYLCASKEGSTGANVLTFGAGSRLTVL.

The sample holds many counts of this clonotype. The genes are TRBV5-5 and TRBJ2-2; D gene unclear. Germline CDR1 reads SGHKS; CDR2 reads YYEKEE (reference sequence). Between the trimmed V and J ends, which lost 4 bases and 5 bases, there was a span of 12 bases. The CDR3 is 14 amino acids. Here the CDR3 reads CASSPPHGTGELFF. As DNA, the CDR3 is TGTGCCAGCAGCCCGCCGCACGGAACCGGGGAGCTGTTTTTT.

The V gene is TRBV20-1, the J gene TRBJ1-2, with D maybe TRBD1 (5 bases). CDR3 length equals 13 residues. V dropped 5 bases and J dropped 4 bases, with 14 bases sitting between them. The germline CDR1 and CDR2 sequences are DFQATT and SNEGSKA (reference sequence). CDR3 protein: CSASRFGGYGYTF. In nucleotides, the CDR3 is TGCAGTGCTTCTCGATTTGGGGGCTATGGCTACACCTTC.

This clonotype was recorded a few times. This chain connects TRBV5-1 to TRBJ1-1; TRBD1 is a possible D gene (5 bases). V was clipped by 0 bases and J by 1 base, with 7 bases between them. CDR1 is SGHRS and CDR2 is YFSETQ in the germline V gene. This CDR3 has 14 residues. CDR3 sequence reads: CASSLAQENTEAFF. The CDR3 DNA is TGCGCCAGCAGCTTGGCACAGGAGAACACTGAAGCTTTCTTT. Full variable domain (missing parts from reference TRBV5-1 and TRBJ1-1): KAGVTQTPRYLIKTRGQQVTLSCSPISGHRSVSWYQQTPGQGLQFLFEYFSETQRNKGNFPGRFSGRQFSNSRSEMNVSTLELGDSALYLCASSLAQENTEAFFGQGTRLTVV.

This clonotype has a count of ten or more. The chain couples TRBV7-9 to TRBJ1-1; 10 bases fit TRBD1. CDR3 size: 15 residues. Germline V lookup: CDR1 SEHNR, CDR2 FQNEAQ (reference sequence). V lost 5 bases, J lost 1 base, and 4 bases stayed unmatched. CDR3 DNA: TGTGCCAGCAGCACAGACAGGGGGCAGAACACTGAAGCTTTCTTT. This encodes CASSTDRGQNTEAFF.

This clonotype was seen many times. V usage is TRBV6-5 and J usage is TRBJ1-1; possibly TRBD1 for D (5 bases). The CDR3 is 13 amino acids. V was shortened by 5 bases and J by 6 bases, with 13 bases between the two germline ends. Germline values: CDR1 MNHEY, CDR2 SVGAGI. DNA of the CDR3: TGTGCCAGCAGTACGGACTGGGGCCCTGAAGCTTTCTTT. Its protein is CASSTDWGPEAFF.

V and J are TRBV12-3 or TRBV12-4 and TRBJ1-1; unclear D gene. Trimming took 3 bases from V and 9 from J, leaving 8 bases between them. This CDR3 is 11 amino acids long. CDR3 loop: CASSLALQAFF. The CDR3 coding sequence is TGTGCCAGCAGTTTGGCCCTTCAAGCTTTCTTT.

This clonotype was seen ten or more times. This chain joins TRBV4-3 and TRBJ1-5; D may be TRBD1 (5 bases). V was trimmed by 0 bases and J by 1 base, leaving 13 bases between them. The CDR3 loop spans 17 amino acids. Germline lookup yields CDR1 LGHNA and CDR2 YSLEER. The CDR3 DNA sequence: TGCGCCAGCAGCCAAGATGGTCGGGGCGGAAGCAATCAGCCCCAGCATTTT. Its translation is CASSQDGRGGSNQPQHF.

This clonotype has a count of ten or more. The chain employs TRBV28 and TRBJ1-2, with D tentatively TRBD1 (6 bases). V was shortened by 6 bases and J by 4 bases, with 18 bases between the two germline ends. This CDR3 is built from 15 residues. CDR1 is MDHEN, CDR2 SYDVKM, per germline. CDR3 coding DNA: TGTGCCAGCAGACTCGAGGGGGGAGGTATCTATGGCTACACCTTC. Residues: CASRLEGGGIYGYTF.